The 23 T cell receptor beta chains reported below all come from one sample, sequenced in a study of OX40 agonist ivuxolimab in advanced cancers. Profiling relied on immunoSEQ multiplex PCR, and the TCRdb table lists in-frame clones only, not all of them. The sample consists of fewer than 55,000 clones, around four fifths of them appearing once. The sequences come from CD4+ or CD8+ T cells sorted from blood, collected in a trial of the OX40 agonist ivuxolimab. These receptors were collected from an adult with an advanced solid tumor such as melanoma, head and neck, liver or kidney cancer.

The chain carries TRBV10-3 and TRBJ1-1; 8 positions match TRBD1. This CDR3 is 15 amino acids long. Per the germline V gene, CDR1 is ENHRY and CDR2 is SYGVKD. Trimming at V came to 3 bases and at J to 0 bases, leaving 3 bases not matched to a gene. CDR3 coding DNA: TGTGCCATCAGTGACAGACAGGGGCTGAACACTGAAGCTTTCTTT. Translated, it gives CAISDRQGLNTEAFF.

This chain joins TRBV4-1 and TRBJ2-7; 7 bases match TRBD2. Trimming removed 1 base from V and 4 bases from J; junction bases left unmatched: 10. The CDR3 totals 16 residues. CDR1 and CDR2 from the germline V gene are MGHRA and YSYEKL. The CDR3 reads CASSQAVSGNGYEQYF. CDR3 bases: TGCGCCAGCAGCCAAGCGGTGAGCGGGAATGGGTACGAGCAGTACTTC.

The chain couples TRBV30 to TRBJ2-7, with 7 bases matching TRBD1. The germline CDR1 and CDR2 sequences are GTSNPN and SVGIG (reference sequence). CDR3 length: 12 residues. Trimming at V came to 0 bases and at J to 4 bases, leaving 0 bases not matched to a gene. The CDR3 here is CAWSVRGYEQYF. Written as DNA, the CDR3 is TGTGCCTGGAGTGTCAGGGGGTACGAGCAGTACTTC.

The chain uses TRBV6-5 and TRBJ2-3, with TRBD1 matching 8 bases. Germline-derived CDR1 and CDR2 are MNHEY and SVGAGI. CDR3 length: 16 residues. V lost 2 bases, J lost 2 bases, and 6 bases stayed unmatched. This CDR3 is CASSYLDRVNTDTQYF. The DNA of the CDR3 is TGTGCCAGCAGTTACCTGGACAGGGTAAACACAGATACGCAGTATTTT.

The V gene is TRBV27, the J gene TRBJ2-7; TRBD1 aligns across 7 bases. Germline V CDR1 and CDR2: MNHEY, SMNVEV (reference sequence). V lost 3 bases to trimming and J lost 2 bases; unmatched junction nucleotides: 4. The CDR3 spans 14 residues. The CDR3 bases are TGTGCCAGCAGTTTGGGACAGAGCCCCTACGAGCAGTACTTC. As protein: CASSLGQSPYEQYF.

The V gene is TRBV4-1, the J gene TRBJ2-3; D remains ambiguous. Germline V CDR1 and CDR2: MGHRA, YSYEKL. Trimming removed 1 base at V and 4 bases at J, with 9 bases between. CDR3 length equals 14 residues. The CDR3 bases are TGCGCCAGCAGCCAAGCTGTGGGCCCAGATACGCAGTATTTT. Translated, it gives CASSQAVGPDTQYF.

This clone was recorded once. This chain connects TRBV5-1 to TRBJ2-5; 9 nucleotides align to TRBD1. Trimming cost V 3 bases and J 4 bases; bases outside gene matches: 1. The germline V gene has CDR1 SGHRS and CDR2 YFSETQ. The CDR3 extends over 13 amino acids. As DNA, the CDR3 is TGCGCCAGCAGCTGGGACAGGGTAGAGACCCAGTACTTC. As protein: CASSWDRVETQYF.

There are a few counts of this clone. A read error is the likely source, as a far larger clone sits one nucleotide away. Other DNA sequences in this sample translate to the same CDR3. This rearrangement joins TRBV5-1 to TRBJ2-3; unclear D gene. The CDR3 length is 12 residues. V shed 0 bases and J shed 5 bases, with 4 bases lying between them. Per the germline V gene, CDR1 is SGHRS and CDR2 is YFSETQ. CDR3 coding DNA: TGCGCCAGCAGCTTGGCACTAGATACGCAGTATTTT. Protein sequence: CASSLALDTQYF. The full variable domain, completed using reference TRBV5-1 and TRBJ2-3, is KAGVTQTPRYLIKTRGQQVTLSCSPISGHRSVSWYQQTPGQGLQFLFEYFSETQRNKGNFPGRFSGRQFSNSRSEMNVSTLELGDSALYLCASSLALDTQYFGPGTRLTVL.

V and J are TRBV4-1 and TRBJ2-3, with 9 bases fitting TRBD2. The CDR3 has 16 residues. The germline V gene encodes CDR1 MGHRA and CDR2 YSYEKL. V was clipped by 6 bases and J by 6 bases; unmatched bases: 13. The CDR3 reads CASRGVWREGWDTQYF. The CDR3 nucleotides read TGCGCCAGCAGGGGAGTATGGCGGGAGGGCTGGGATACGCAGTATTTT.

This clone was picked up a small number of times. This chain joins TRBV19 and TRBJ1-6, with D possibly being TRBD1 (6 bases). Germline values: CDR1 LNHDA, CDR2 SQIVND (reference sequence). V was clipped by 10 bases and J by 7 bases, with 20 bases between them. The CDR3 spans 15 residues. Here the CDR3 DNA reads TGTGCCACAAGACAGGCCTTTGGCCCGAATTCACCCCTCCACTTT. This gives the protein CATRQAFGPNSPLHF.

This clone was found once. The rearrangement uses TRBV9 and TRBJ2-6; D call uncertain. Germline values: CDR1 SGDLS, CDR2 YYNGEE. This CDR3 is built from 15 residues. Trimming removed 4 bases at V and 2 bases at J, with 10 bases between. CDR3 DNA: TGTGCCAGCAGCCCGCTGACGACTGGGGCCAACGTCCTGACTTTC. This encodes CASSPLTTGANVLTF.

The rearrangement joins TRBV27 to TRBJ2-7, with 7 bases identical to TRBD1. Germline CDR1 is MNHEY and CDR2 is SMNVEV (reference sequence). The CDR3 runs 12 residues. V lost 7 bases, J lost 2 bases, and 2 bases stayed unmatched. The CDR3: CASIGTAYEQYF. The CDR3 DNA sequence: TGTGCCAGCATTGGGACAGCCTACGAGCAGTACTTC.

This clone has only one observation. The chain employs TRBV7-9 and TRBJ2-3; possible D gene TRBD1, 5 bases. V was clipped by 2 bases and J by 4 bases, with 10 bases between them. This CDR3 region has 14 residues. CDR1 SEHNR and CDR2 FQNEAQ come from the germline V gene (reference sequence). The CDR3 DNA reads TGTGCCAGCAGCTTACAGGGTGCTGCAGATACGCAGTATTTT. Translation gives CASSLQGAADTQYF.

The chain's CDR3 is CASSSPTSGGLIYNEQFF. The CDR3 region has the DNA TGCGCCAGCAGCTCCCCGACTAGCGGGGGGTTGATTTACAATGAGCAGTTCTTC. This rearrangement joins TRBV5-1 to TRBJ2-1; 13 bases are shared with TRBD2. This CDR3 spans 18 amino acids. Germline loops: CDR1 SGHRS, CDR2 YFSETQ. V lost 3 bases and J lost 4; bases outside the gene matches: 10.

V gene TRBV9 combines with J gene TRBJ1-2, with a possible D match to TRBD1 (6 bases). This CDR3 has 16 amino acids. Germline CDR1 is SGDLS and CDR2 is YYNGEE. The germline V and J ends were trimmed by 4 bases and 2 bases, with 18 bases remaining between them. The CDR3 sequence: CASSPRGGHGNYGYTF. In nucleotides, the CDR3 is TGTGCCAGCAGCCCTAGGGGGGGACACGGAAACTATGGCTACACCTTC.

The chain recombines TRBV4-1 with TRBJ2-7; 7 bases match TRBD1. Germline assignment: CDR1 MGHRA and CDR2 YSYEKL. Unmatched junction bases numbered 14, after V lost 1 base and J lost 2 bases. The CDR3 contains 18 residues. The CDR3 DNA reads TGCGCCAGCAGCCAAGTTCTCGGATACGGGACAGACACCTACGAGCAGTACTTC. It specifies CASSQVLGYGTDTYEQYF.

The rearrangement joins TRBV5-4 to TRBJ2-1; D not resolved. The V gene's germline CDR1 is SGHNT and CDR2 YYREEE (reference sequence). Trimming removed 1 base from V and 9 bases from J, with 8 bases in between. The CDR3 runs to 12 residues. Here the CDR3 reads CASSLSGREQFF. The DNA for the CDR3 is TGTGCCAGCAGCTTGTCAGGTCGTGAGCAGTTCTTC.

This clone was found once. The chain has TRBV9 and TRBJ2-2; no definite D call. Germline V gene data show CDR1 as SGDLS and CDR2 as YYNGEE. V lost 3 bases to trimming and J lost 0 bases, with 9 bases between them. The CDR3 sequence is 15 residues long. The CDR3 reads CASSAEGANTGELFF. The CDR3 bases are TGTGCCAGCAGCGCCGAAGGTGCGAACACCGGGGAGCTGTTTTTT.

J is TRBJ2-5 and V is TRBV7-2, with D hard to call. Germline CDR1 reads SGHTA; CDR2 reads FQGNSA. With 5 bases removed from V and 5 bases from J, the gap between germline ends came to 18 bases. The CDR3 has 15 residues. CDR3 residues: CASSAPSRAKETQYF. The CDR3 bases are TGTGCCAGCAGCGCCCCTTCTAGGGCCAAGGAGACCCAGTACTTC. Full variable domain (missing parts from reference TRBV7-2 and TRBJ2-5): GAGVSQSPSNKVTEKGKDVELRCDPISGHTALYWYRQSLGQGLEFLIYFQGNSAPDKSGLPSDRFSAERTGGSVSTLTIQRTQQEDSAVYLCASSAPSRAKETQYFGPGTRLLVL.

CDR3 sequence: CASSQVPWTSGRRDEQFF. In DNA, the CDR3 is TGTGCCAGCAGCCAAGTCCCCTGGACTAGCGGGAGACGGGATGAGCAGTTCTTC. The gene calls are TRBV4-2 and TRBJ2-1; 13 positions match TRBD2. The CDR3 has 18 residues. In germline, CDR1 is LGHNA, CDR2 YNFKEQ. Germline trimming cut 1 base from V and 8 bases from J; bases unmatched to any gene: 11.

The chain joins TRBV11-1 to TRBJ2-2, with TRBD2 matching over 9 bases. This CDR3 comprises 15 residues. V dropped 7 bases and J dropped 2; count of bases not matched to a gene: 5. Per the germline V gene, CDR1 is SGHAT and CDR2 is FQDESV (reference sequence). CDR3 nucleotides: TGTGCCAGCACCACCGGGACTAGCAACACCGGGGAGCTGTTTTTT. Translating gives CASTTGTSNTGELFF. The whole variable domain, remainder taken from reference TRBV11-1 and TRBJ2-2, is EAEVAQSPRYKITEKSQAVAFWCDPISGHATLYWYRQILGQGPELLVQFQDESVVDDSQLPKDRFSAERLKGVDSTLKIQPAELGDSAMYLCASTTGTSNTGELFFGEGSRLTVL.

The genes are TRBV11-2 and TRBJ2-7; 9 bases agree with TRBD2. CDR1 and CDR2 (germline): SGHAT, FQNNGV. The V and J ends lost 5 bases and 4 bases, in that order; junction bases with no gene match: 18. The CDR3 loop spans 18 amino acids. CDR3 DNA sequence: TGTGCCAGCAGCCCTTCGGGGGATTTGCTAGCGGGAATGTACGAGCAGTACTTC. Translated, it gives CASSPSGDLLAGMYEQYF.

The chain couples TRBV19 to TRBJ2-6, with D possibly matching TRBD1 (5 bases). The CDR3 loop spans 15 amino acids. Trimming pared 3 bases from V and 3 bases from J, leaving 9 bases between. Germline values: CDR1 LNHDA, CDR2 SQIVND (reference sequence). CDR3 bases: TGTGCCAGTAGTATCCAGGGCGGTGGGGCCAACGTCCTGACTTTC. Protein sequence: CASSIQGGGANVLTF.